Below, 4 T cell receptor beta chains from the same sample are listed, as sequenced in a study of T cells in women clearing cervical HPV infection. Sequencing used immunoSEQ multiplex PCR; TCRdb keeps in-frame clones, though not all of them. The sample table includes about 19,000 clones. The sequenced material came from blood buffy coat. Receptor source: a woman between 18 and 70 years old with a cervical HPV16 infection that either progressed to CIN3+ or cleared (not recorded which).

Concerning this clone: The read ends 3 residues before the CDR3 terminus; that terminus is restored from the germline J gene. The chain links TRBV4-1 to TRBJ2-7; TRBD2 matches at 9 bases. This CDR3 is built from 15 residues. V lost 1 base to trimming and J lost 4 bases; unmatched junction nucleotides: 5. Germline V gene sequence: CDR1 MGHRA, CDR2 YSYEKL. The CDR3 is CASSQVSAGGYEQYF. CDR3 bases read: TGCGCCAGCAGCCAAGTTTCGGCGGGGGGGTACGAG.

Partial CDR3 DNA: TGTGCCAGCAGGAGCTCCGGGACAGGAAACTACAATGAG. It is translated as CASRSSGTGNYNE. The full CDR3 is CASRSSGTGNYNEQFF. J is TRBJ2-1 and V is TRBV12-3 or TRBV12-4; TRBD1 aligns across 8 bases. The CDR3 end lies 3 residues beyond the end of the read and is filled in from the germline J gene. The CDR3 contains 16 residues. V dropped 6 bases and J dropped 3; count of bases not matched to a gene: 10.

A note on this clone: The read halts 3 residues ahead of the CDR3 end, with the missing end drawn from the germline J gene. The chain has TRBV2 and TRBJ2-5; 11 positions match TRBD2. CDR3 length: 16 residues. Looked up from germline, CDR1 is SNHLY and CDR2 is FYNNEI. CDR3 residues: CASRNYGGTSGETQYF. CDR3 DNA (partial): TGTGCCAGCAGGAACTACGGAGGGACTAGCGGAGAAACC.

On this clone: The read gets to within 3 residues of the CDR3 end, and the germline J gene fills in the rest. The chain combines TRBV5-6 with TRBJ1-5, with D possibly matching TRBD1 (5 bases). Trimming took off 4 bases at V and 4 bases at J, with 15 bases between the two ends. The CDR3 consists of 15 residues. Germline CDR1 SGHDT, CDR2 YYEEEE. The CDR3 is CASSPDSPPNQPQHF. Incomplete CDR3 DNA: TGTGCCAGCAGCCCCGACAGTCCCCCAAATCAGCCC.